This is a list of T cell receptor beta chains from one sample in a study of cytomegalovirus exposure and HLA in healthy donors. The protocol was immunoSEQ multiplex PCR, while the TCRdb copy is restricted to in-frame clones and leaves out a portion. The sample has about 160,000 clones; roughly 82% are singletons. Sequenced material: PBMCs. Receptors originate from a woman between 50 and 59 years old in good health and CMV-seropositive. Each CDR3 is given with its conserved first and last residue. The D gene is left open where the match is weak. Expanded clones are given a class, and other clones once, few, many or no size at all.

D gene: NA
clone size: NA
V gene: TRBV19
J gene: TRBJ2-6
CDR3 DNA: TGTGCCAGTAGTATAGATCCCGCTGGGGCCAACGTCCTGACTTTC
CDR3 protein: CASSIDPAGANVLTF

D gene: NA
clone size: once
V gene: TRBV10-3
J gene: TRBJ1-2
CDR3 DNA: TGTGCCATCAGTAGTAATGCGGGGCAGTTTGGTTATGGCTACACCTTC
CDR3 protein: CAISSNAGQFGYGYTF

D gene: TRBD2
clone size: NA
V gene: TRBV9
J gene: TRBJ2-1
CDR3 DNA: TGTGCCAGCAGCGTAGAATCTGGGCGGGGGGGCCGGGATGAGCAGTTCTTC
CDR3 protein: CASSVESGRGGRDEQFF

D gene: TRBD2
clone size: NA
V gene: TRBV2
J gene: TRBJ2-5
CDR3 DNA: TGTGCCAGCAGTGGACTAGCGGGTGGAGAGACCCAGTACTTC
CDR3 protein: CASSGLAGGETQYF

D gene: NA
clone size: NA
V gene: TRBV5-1
J gene: TRBJ2-1
CDR3 DNA: TGCGCCAGCAGCTGGTCGATTGGCGCTAGAGATGAGCAGTTCTTC
CDR3 protein: CASSWSIGARDEQFF

D gene: NA
clone size: NA
V gene: TRBV5-1
J gene: TRBJ1-1
CDR3 DNA: TGCGCCAGCAGCTTGGAAGCTAACACTGAAGCTTTCTTT
CDR3 protein: CASSLEANTEAFF

D gene: NA
clone size: few
V gene: TRBV19
J gene: TRBJ1-1
CDR3 DNA: TGTGCCAGTAGTATCCGGAAGGGAGGAAGCACTGAAGCTTTCTTT
CDR3 protein: CASSIRKGGSTEAFF

D gene: TRBD1
clone size: NA
V gene: TRBV25-1
J gene: TRBJ1-6
CDR3 DNA: TGTGCCAGCAGTGTAGGACAGGGGGCTTCACCCCTCCACTTT
CDR3 protein: CASSVGQGASPLHF

D gene: NA
clone size: once
V gene: TRBV5-4
J gene: TRBJ2-7
CDR3 DNA: TGTGCCAGCACCCCCTTTCGGGCAGGACACTTCTCCTACGAGCAGTACTTC
CDR3 protein: CASTPFRAGHFSYEQYF

D gene: TRBD2
clone size: NA
V gene: TRBV6-1
J gene: TRBJ2-1
CDR3 DNA: TGTGCCAGCAACCTTCTAGCGGGGCTCTCGGATGAGCAGTTCTTC
CDR3 protein: CASNLLAGLSDEQFF

D gene: NA
clone size: NA
V gene: TRBV30
J gene: TRBJ1-6
CDR3 DNA: TGTGCCTATTCGGGGGGCTATAATTCACCCCTCCACTTT
CDR3 protein: CAYSGGYNSPLHF

D gene: NA
clone size: NA
V gene: TRBV7-9
J gene: TRBJ1-2
CDR3 DNA: TGTGCCAGCAGCTTAGAGGCAATTGGGGGGAACTATGGCTACACCTTC
CDR3 protein: CASSLEAIGGNYGYTF

D gene: NA
clone size: NA
V gene: TRBV29-1
J gene: TRBJ2-3
CDR3 DNA: TGCAGCGTTGATGCAGGAAGCACAGATACGCAGTATTTT
CDR3 protein: CSVDAGSTDTQYF

D gene: TRBD2
clone size: NA
V gene: TRBV7-3
J gene: TRBJ2-5
CDR3 DNA: TGTGCCAGCAGCCGCGGGGGCCAAGAGACCCAGTACTTC
CDR3 protein: CASSRGGQETQYF

D gene: TRBD1
clone size: NA
V gene: TRBV9
J gene: TRBJ2-6
CDR3 DNA: TGTGCCAGCAGCCCACAGGGGGTGGGCCCTCCTGGGGCCAACGTCCTGACTTTC
CDR3 protein: CASSPQGVGPPGANVLTF

D gene: NA
clone size: NA
V gene: TRBV6-6
J gene: TRBJ2-1
CDR3 DNA: TGTGCCAGCAGCGTTCTCGGGGTGAGCTCCTACAATGAGCAGTTCTTC
CDR3 protein: CASSVLGVSSYNEQFF

D gene: NA
clone size: NA
V gene: TRBV19
J gene: TRBJ1-2
CDR3 DNA: TGTGCCAGTAGTATAGCCCCTCAGGTAACTAACTATGGCTACACCTTC
CDR3 protein: CASSIAPQVTNYGYTF

D gene: TRBD1
clone size: NA
V gene: TRBV18
J gene: TRBJ1-5
CDR3 DNA: TGTGCCAGCGGGGGACAGGGCAATCAGCCCCAGCATTTT
CDR3 protein: CASGGQGNQPQHF

D gene: NA
clone size: NA
V gene: TRBV19
J gene: TRBJ2-4
CDR3 DNA: TGTGCCAGTAGTATCCTCACACAGGGCACCAAAAACATTCAGTACTTC
CDR3 protein: CASSILTQGTKNIQYF